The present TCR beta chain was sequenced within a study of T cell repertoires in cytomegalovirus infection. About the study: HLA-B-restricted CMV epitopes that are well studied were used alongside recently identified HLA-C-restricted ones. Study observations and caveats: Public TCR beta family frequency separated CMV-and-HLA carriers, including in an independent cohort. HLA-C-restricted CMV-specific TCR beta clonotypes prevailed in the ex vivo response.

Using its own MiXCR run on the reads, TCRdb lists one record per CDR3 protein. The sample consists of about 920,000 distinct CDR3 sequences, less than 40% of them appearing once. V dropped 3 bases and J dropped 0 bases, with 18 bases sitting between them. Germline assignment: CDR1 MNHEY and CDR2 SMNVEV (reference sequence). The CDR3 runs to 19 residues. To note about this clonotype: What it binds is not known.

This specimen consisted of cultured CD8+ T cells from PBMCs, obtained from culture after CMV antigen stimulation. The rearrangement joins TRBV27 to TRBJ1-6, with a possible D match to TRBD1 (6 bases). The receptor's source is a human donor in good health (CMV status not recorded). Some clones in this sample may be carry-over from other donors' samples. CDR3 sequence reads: CASSFDPRGGPSYNSPLHF. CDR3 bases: TGTGCCAGCAGTTTTGACCCTCGCGGGGGCCCCTCCTATAATTCACCCCTCCACTTT.